Following are 6 T cell receptor beta chains from one sample sequenced in a study of cytomegalovirus exposure and HLA in healthy donors. This PCR relied on a set of 60 Vbeta primers and 13 Jbeta primers. Only in-frame clones appear in the TCRdb table, and some are missing; sequencing was by immunoSEQ multiplex PCR. The data contain fewer than 80,000 clones, roughly 74% of them singletons. Sequences were obtained from PBMCs. The receptors were sampled from a woman in her fifties or sixties in good health and CMV-seropositive.

V gene TRBV5-1 combines with J gene TRBJ1-6, with TRBD1 identical over 7 bases. CDR3 length: 14 amino acids. Germline V gene sequence: CDR1 SGHRS, CDR2 YFSETQ. Trimming removed 4 bases from V and 8 bases from J; junction bases left unmatched: 6. The CDR3 DNA follows: TGCGCCAGCAGCCCGGGACAGACTGATTCACCCCTCCACTTT. As protein: CASSPGQTDSPLHF. Variable domain in full (rest from reference TRBV5-1 and TRBJ1-6): KAGVTQTPRYLIKTRGQQVTLSCSPISGHRSVSWYQQTPGQGLQFLFEYFSETQRNKGNFPGRFSGRQFSNSRSEMNVSTLELGDSALYLCASSPGQTDSPLHFGNGTRLTVT.

The genes are TRBV5-1 and TRBJ2-2; 8 bases align to TRBD1. The V gene end was trimmed by 6 bases and the J gene end by 6 bases; junction bases not matched to a gene: 10. This CDR3 is built from 15 residues. CDR1 SGHRS and CDR2 YFSETQ come from the germline V gene. The CDR3: CASTKRSDRAGELFF. CDR3 coding DNA: TGCGCCAGCACTAAAAGATCGGACAGGGCCGGGGAGCTGTTTTTT.

The CDR3 region is CASAELSGYEQYF. The CDR3 DNA sequence: TGTGCCAGCGCCGAGCTCAGCGGCTACGAGCAGTACTTC. V usage is TRBV27 and J usage is TRBJ2-7; weak D call: TRBD2 (5 bases). This CDR3 contains 13 residues. Germline V gene data show CDR1 as MNHEY and CDR2 as SMNVEV (reference sequence). V lost 8 bases and J lost 3, with 14 bases in between.

The rearrangement links TRBV14 to TRBJ2-1; 7 nucleotides match TRBD1. The CDR3 covers 15 residues. V lost 4 bases to trimming and J lost 0 bases; unmatched junction nucleotides: 3. Germline-derived CDR1 and CDR2 are SGHDN and FVKESK. In DNA form, the CDR3 reads TGTGCCAGCAGCCCTCGGGACAGCTCCTACAATGAGCAGTTCTTC. It is translated as CASSPRDSSYNEQFF.

Of note for this clone: The conserved final phenylalanine or tryptophan is absent from the CDR3, which likely points to a read error. V is TRBV30 and J is TRBJ1-2; the match to TRBD1 covers 10 bases. Per the germline V gene, CDR1 is GTSNPN and CDR2 is SVGIG (reference sequence). The V and J ends lost 1 base and 4 bases, in that order; junction bases with no gene match: 3. The CDR3 totals 14 residues. The CDR3 nucleotides read TGTGCCTGGAGTGCGACAGGGGGCTTCTATGGCTACACCCTC. Protein: CAWSATGGFYGYTL.

The rearrangement uses TRBV28 and TRBJ1-5, with TRBD1 as a possible D gene (5 bases). The germline gives CDR1 MDHEN, CDR2 SYDVKM. This CDR3 has 15 amino acids. V was pared by 8 bases and J by 6 bases, with 20 bases between. The CDR3 coding sequence is TGTGCCAGCTTTATTAGGGGTAGGAACAGTCAGCCCCAGCATTTT. Encoded protein: CASFIRGRNSQPQHF. Based on the CDR3 plus reference TRBV28 and TRBJ1-5, the full variable domain is DVKVTQSSRYLVKRTGEKVFLECVQDMDHENMFWYRQDPGLGLRLIYFSYDVKMKEKGDIPEGYSVSREKKERFSLILESASTNQTSMYLCASFIRGRNSQPQHFGDGTRLSIL.